The clone carrying this T cell receptor (beta chain) appeared many times. Antigen specificity is unknown. Germline and genes: mouse. These data belong to a study of CD8+ T cells in alopecia areata. For the study at large: Skin was taken from 6-12-month-old C3H/HeJ graft donors that had spontaneous alopecia and grafted onto roughly 7-10-week-old female C3H/HeJ mice.

RNA was isolated and reverse transcribed to cDNA, the sequencing template. Data came from immunoSEQ multiplex PCR; TCRdb stores just in-frame clones and leaves some out. The sample is made up of 1,400 or so clones, none counted only once. Study-wide results and limits: Higher clonality than in normal scalp was seen in lesional scalp, especially alopecia totalis/universalis. Mice gave a clearer picture of TCR sharing than patients did, possibly for HLA-related reasons. Scalp specimens additionally yield sequences from normal skin's resident alphabeta T cells.

Material: lesional skin. The receptor was isolated from a C3H/HeJ mouse with alopecia areata. The MHC haplotype recorded for the strain is H2-k.

CDR3 region: CASSEEGAVSDYTF. Partial CDR3 DNA: TGTGCCAGCAGTGAGGAGGGGGCGGTCTCC. The chain joins TRBV13-1 to TRBJ1-2; 7 bases are a match to TRBD1. Coverage ceases 4 residues before the CDR3 finishes, and the germline J gene fills in the end. The J segment lost 4 bases and the V segment lost 2 bases, leaving 5 bases of the junction unmatched. This CDR3 is 14 amino acids long. Germline CDR1 is NSHNY and CDR2 is SYGAGN.